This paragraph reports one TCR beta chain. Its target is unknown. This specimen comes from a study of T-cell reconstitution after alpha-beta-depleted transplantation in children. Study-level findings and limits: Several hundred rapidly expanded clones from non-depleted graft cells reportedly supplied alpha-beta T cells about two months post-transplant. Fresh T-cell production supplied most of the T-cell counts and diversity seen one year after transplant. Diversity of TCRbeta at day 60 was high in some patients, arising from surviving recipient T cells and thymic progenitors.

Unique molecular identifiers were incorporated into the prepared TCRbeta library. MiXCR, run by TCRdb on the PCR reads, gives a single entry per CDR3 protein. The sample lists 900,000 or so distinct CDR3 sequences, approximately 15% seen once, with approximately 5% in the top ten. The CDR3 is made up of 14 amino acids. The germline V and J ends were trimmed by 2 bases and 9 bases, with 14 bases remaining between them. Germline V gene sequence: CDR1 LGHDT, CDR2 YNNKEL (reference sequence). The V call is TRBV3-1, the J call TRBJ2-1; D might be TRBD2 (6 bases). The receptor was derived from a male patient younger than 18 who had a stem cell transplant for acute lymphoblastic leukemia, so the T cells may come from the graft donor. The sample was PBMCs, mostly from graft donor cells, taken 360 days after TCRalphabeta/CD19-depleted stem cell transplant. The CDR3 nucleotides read TGTGCCAGCAGCCAAAGGGCTAGCGTCGGTGAGCAGTTCTTC. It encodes CASSQRASVGEQFF.